This is a list of T cell receptor beta chains from one sample in a study of blood T cell repertoires in COVID-19. Assay used: immunoSEQ multiplex PCR; TCRdb lists only in-frame clones, some missing. The sample lists fewer than 400,000 clones, about 85% occurring once. The sequencing input was PBMCs or T cells enriched from blood (not recorded which). These receptors were obtained from a woman aged 25 to 45 who had been exposed to COVID-19. The CDR3 runs from the conserved cysteine through the conserved F or W. The D gene is left open where the match is weak.

v_call	j_call	d_call	cdr3_aa
TRBV28	TRBJ2-4	TRBD2	CASIGREALNIQYF
TRBV27	TRBJ1-1	.	CASSYRANTEAFF
TRBV10-1	TRBJ2-7	TRBD1	CASSRGQGGEQYF
TRBV25-1	TRBJ1-5	.	CASSPGVSNQPQHF
TRBV6-4	TRBJ2-5	TRBD1	CASSDGDRGPVGQETQYF
TRBV3-1/TRBV3-2	TRBJ2-7	TRBD1	CASSPLRDRHYEQYF
TRBV9	TRBJ2-2	.	CASSARLGEGTGELFF
TRBV28	TRBJ2-7	TRBD1	CASRSGTGGGEQYF
TRBV19	TRBJ1-5	TRBD1	CASSIGTGGNQPQHF
TRBV2	TRBJ1-1	TRBD1	CARKTQGSTEAFF
TRBV5-1	TRBJ2-1	.	CASSFVADTYNEQFF
TRBV7-9	TRBJ2-7	TRBD1	CASSSNDRGATYEQYF
TRBV6-2/TRBV6-3	TRBJ1-1	TRBD1	CASSYLTGAGTEAFF
TRBV30	TRBJ1-2	TRBD1	CAWSSFGNEGAYGYTF
TRBV28	TRBJ1-6	TRBD1	CASSGTGNSPLHF
TRBV28	TRBJ1-4	.	CASRAVGHRGGEKLFF
TRBV2	TRBJ2-1	.	CASSEVGGPYNEQFF
TRBV12-3/TRBV12-4	TRBJ2-2	.	CASTLTGELFF
TRBV7-3	TRBJ2-1	TRBD2	CASSGGTSGSNNEQFF
TRBV7-9	TRBJ2-7	.	CASSALGWDEQYF
TRBV21-1	TRBJ1-2	.	CASSKNDRYEGTDYGYTF
TRBV7-9	TRBJ2-5	.	CASSFGLVSGETQYF
TRBV6-5	TRBJ2-7	TRBD2	CASSYGGLASEQYF
TRBV28	TRBJ2-1	.	CASSLPTSGSFSSQFF